This TCR beta chain was documented in a study of regulatory T cells in long-lasting Graves disease. Background on the study: The definition of persistent Graves' disease was over 5 years of antithyroid drugs with positive TSH receptor antibodies.

Construction of TCR beta libraries relied on iRepertoire HTBI primers and on Arm-PCR targeting CDR3 regions. In TCRdb, the multiplex PCR reads were re-called with MiXCR into one record per CDR3 protein. Among roughly 300,000 distinct CDR3 sequences listed, around 20% were seen once. Time point described: persistent/refractory GD, antithyroid drugs over 5 years with positive TRAb. RNA from PBMCs was the source of the TCR library. An endocrinology department in Xi'an, China, supplied the patients. From each patient, around 9 milliliters of peripheral blood was drawn and collected into an EDTA anticoagulant tube. Germline loops: CDR1 MNHNS, CDR2 SASEGT. V shed 6 bases and J shed 1 base, with 10 bases lying between them. The CDR3 consists of 13 residues. At least ten counts were recorded for this clonotype. Its antigen remains unidentified. General study findings and limits: Persistent disease showed a preference for TRBV28, TRBJ1-2 and TRBJ2-5.

This sequence was found in a female donor with Graves disease. Specimen: peripheral blood mononuclear cells (PBMCs), collected when the disease was refractory, from a patient treated with antithyroid drugs. V usage is TRBV6-1 and J usage is TRBJ2-7; TRBD2 might be the D (5 bases). DNA for the CDR3: TGTGCCAGCAGCCTCGGACTTTCCTACGAGCAGTACTTC. It codes for CASSLGLSYEQYF.